This TCR beta chain was sequenced during a study of spatial heterogeneity in lung cancer. Study summary: TCR and UMI combinations that were unique each appeared, on average, more than ten times in raw reads.

This clonotype was detected many times. Its antigen is still unknown. There are 14 residues in the CDR3. The ends were cut back, 3 bases at V and 6 bases at J, with 12 bases in the middle. TCRdb reprocessed the 5' RACE reads with MiXCR, giving one entry per CDR3 protein. The data hold about 2,200 distinct CDR3 sequences, with approximately 10% observed a single time. General study results and limits: It was found that expanded intratumoral alpha and beta TCR counts tracked tumor mutation counts.

The sample's time point: sample taken at primary tumor resection. This TCR was recovered from a female donor with early-stage non-small cell lung cancer. The sequenced sample was lung tumor tissue, obtained at surgery. The chain has TRBV12-3 or TRBV12-4 and TRBJ2-1; D is perhaps TRBD1 (5 bases). DNA for the CDR3: TGTGCCAGCAGTTTTCCCCCAGGGATCAATGAGCAGTTCTTC. It is translated as CASSFPPGINEQFF.